The clone carrying this T cell receptor (beta chain) showed up many times. The antigen is unknown. Via MiXCR, TCRdb re-called the PCR reads, giving one row per CDR3 protein. In the table there are about 300,000 distinct CDR3 sequences, 20% to 25% of which are singletons. These data are taken from a study of molecular identifiers for immune sequencing clone quantification. Overall study context: The replicate experiment used RNA from roughly 20,000 or 100,000 naive CD8 cells. This RNA was split into five aliquots, and four of them were sequenced. Study observations and caveats: Spiked Jurkat TCR RNA originating from one cell could reportedly be identified amid more than 950,000 naive cells. Over 99% of effector molecules, yet under 1% of naive-cell molecules, were held by clones above 20 RNA copies.

The sequenced sample was naive CD8+ T cells from blood, with Jurkat cell RNA spiked in. As to subset: FACS-sorted CD8+CD4-CCR7+CD45RA+ naive T cells. This TCR derives from a human donor in good health. Some libraries in this study had Jurkat cell RNA spiked in.

The CDR3 bases are TGTGCCAGCAGCTTAGAGGGACAGGCGCACTATCAGCCCCAGCATTTT. Protein: CASSLEGQAHYQPQHF. The chain links TRBV7-8 to TRBJ1-5; 8 bases map to TRBD1. CDR1 and CDR2 from the germline V gene are SGHVS and FQNEAQ. This CDR3 is built from 16 residues. The junction had 7 bases not matched to a gene; V was cut back by 1 base and J by 5 bases.